This is a list of T cell receptor beta chains from one sample in a study of blood T cell repertoires in COVID-19. Profiling relied on immunoSEQ multiplex PCR, and the TCRdb table lists in-frame clones only, not all of them. The profile shows hundreds of thousands of clones, 86% of them singletons. The sequencing input was PBMCs or T cells enriched from blood (not recorded which). The receptors derive from a man aged 18 to 30 who had recovered from COVID-19. Both conserved end residues are part of each CDR3. D genes are given only for firm matches.

J gene,D gene,CDR3 length,V gene,CDR3 DNA,CDR3 protein
TRBJ1-2,.,13,TRBV30,TGTGCCTGGAGCTCAGGGGCCGGCTATGGCTACACCTTC,CAWSSGAGYGYTF
TRBJ2-1,.,14,TRBV23-1,TGCGCCATCACCGACAGTATAGGCTACAATGAGCAGTTCTTC,CAITDSIGYNEQFF
TRBJ2-1,TRBD2,15,TRBV30,TGTGCCTGGAGTGTACTTAGCGGGGGGGCCAGCGAGCAGTTCTTC,CAWSVLSGGASEQFF
TRBJ2-7,.,15,TRBV10-2,TGCGCCAGCAGTGATCGGCAGGGTGTAGGAGGGGAGCAGTACTTC,CASSDRQGVGGEQYF
TRBJ1-1,.,14,TRBV21-1,TGTGCCAGCCCGGCAGGGGGCATGAACACTGAAGCTTTCTTT,CASPAGGMNTEAFF
TRBJ1-4,.,14,TRBV19,TGTGCCAGTAGTATTCTCCGGGAGCGACAAAAACTGTTTTTT,CASSILRERQKLFF
TRBJ2-3,.,14,TRBV5-1,TGCGCCAGCAGCTTGAGGGCAGGGTCAGATACGCAGTATTTT,CASSLRAGSDTQYF
TRBJ2-5,.,17,TRBV6-6,TGTGCCAGCAGTCCCCGGACAGCTTCAACGAACCAAGAGACCCAGTACTTC,CASSPRTASTNQETQYF
TRBJ2-1,TRBD2,16,TRBV27,TGTGCCAGCAGACCACGCGGGGGGGGCTCCTACAATGAGCAGTTCTTC,CASRPRGGGSYNEQFF
TRBJ2-3,TRBD2,15,TRBV5-4,TGTGCCAGCAGCCTAGCGGGGGGCTTCACAGATACGCAGTATTTT,CASSLAGGFTDTQYF
TRBJ2-5,TRBD2,18,TRBV7-6,TGTGCCAGCAGCTTACTTCGGTCCGGGAGCGGGGCGCGAGAGACCCAGTACTTC,CASSLLRSGSGARETQYF
TRBJ2-7,TRBD1,16,TRBV5-1,TGCGCCAGCAGCTTAGGACCGGGACAGTACTCCTACGAGCAGTACTTC,CASSLGPGQYSYEQYF
TRBJ2-2,TRBD2,16,TRBV7-8,TGTGCCAGCAGCTTAGTGGCTAGCGGAGCCACCGGGGAGCTGTTTTTT,CASSLVASGATGELFF
TRBJ2-7,.,15,TRBV10-3,TGTGCCATCAGTGACACTGTTTCTCGTGTCTACGAGCAGTACTTC,CAISDTVSRVYEQYF